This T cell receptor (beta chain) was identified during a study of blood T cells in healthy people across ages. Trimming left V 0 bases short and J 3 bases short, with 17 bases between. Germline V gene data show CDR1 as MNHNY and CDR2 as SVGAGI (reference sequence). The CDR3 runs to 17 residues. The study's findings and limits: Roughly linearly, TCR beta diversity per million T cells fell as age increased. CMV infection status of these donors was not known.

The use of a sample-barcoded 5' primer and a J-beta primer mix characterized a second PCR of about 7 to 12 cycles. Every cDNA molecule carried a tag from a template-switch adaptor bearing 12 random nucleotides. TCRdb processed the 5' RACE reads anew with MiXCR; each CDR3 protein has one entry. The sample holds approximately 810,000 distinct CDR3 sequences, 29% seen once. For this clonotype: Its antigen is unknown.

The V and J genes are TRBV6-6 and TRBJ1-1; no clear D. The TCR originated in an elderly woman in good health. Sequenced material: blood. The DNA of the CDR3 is TGTGCCAGCAGTTACTCGAGCTCCCTCACTTGGGACACTGAAGCTTTCTTT. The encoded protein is CASSYSSSLTWDTEAFF.